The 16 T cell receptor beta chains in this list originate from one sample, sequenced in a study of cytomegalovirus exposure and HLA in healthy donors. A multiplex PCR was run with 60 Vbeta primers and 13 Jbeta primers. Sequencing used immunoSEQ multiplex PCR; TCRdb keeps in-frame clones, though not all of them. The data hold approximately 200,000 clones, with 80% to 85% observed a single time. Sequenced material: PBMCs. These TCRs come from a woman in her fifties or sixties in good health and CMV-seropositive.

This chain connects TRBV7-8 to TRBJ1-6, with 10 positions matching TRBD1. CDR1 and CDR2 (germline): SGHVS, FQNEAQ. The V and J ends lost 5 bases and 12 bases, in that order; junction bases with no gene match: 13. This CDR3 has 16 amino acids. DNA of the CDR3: TGTGCCAGCAGCGGAAGGGACAGGGGTGGCTTCGGACCCCTCCACTTT. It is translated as CASSGRDRGGFGPLHF.

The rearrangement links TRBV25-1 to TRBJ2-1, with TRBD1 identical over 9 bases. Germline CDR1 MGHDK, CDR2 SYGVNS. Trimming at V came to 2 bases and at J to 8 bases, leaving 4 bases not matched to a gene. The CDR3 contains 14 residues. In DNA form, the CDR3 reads TGTGCCAGCAGTGAAACAGGGACAGGGTATGAGCAGTTCTTC. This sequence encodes CASSETGTGYEQFF.

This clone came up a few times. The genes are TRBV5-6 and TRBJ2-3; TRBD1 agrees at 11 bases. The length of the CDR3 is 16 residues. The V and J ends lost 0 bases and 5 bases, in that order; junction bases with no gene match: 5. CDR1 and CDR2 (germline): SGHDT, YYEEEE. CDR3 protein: CASSLGGQGAGDTQYF. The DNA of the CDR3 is TGTGCCAGCAGCTTGGGCGGACAGGGGGCTGGAGATACGCAGTATTTT.

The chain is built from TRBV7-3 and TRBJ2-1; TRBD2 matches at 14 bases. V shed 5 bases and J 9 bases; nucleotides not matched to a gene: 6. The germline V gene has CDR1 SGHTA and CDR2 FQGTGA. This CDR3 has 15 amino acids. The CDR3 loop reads CASSTGTSGRTEQFF. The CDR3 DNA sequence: TGTGCCAGCAGCACCGGGACTAGCGGGAGAACTGAGCAGTTCTTC.

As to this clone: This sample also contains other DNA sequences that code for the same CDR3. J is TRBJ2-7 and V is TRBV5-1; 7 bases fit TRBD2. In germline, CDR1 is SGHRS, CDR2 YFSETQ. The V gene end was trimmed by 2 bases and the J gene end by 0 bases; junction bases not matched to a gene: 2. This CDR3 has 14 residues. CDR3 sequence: CASSFTGGSYEQYF. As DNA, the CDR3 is TGCGCCAGCAGCTTTACGGGGGGCTCCTACGAGCAGTACTTC.

The CDR3 loop reads CASSGDRTMSEAFF. The CDR3 bases are TGTGCCAGCAGTGGGGACAGAACAATGTCTGAAGCTTTCTTT. This chain links TRBV2 with TRBJ1-1, with 7 bases identical to TRBD1. The CDR3 covers 14 residues. The ends lost 4 bases at V and 6 bases at J; junction bases unmatched: 8. Germline V gene sequence: CDR1 SNHLY, CDR2 FYNNEI.

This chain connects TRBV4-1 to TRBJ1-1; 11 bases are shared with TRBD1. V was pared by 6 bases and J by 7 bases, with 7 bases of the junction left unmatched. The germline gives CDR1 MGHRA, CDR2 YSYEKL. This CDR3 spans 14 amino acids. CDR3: CASSLGQGAFEAFF. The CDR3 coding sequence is TGCGCCAGCAGTCTTGGACAGGGGGCTTTTGAAGCTTTCTTT.

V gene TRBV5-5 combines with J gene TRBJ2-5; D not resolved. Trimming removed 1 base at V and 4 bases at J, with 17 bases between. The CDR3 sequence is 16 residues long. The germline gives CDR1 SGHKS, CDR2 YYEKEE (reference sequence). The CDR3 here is CASSLLRQRILETQYF. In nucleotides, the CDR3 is TGTGCCAGCAGCTTGCTCCGGCAGAGGATACTAGAGACCCAGTACTTC.

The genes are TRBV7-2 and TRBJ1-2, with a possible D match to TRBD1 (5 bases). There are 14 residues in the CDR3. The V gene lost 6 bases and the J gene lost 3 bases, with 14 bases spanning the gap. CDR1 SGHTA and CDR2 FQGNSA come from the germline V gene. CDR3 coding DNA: TGTGCCAGCAGGCTACAGCTGGGGCACTATGGCTACACCTTC. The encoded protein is CASRLQLGHYGYTF.

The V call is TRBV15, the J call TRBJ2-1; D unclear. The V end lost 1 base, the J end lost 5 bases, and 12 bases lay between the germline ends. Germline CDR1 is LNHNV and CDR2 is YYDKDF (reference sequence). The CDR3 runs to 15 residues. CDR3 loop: CATSRVLANHNEQFF. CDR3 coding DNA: TGTGCCACCAGCAGAGTTCTGGCAAACCACAATGAGCAGTTCTTC.

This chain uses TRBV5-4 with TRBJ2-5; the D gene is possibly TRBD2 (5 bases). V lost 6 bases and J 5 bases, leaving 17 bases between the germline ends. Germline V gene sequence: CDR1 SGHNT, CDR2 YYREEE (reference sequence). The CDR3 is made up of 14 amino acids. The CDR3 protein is CASKGGPEKETQYF. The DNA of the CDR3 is TGTGCCAGCAAGGGCGGGCCCGAGAAGGAGACCCAGTACTTC.

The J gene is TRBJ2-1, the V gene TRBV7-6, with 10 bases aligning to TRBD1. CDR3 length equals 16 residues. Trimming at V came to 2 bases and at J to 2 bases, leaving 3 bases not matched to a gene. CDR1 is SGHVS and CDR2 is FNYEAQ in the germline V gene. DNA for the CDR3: TGTGCCAGCAGCTTATACGGGACAGGGGCCTACAATGAGCAGTTCTTC. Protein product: CASSLYGTGAYNEQFF.

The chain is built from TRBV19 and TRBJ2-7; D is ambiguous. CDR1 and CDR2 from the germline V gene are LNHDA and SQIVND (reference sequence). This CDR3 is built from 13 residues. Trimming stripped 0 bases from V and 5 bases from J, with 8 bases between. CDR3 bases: TGTGCCAGTAGTATAGAGTCCTATCACGAGCAGTACTTC. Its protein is CASSIESYHEQYF.

The chain's CDR3 is CASSPGTETQYF. The CDR3 DNA reads TGTGCCAGCTCACCAGGCACCGAGACCCAGTACTTC. This chain links TRBV18 with TRBJ2-5; D not resolved. CDR1 is KGHSH, CDR2 LQKENI, per germline. With 2 bases removed from V and 5 bases from J, the gap between germline ends came to 6 bases. The CDR3 is 12 residues long.

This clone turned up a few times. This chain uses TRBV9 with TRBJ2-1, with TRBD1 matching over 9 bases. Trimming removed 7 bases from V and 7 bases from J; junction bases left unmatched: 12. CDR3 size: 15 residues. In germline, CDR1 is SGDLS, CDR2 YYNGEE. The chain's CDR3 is CASGGRTGEINEQFF. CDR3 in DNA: TGTGCCAGCGGGGGGAGGACAGGGGAAATAAATGAGCAGTTCTTC.

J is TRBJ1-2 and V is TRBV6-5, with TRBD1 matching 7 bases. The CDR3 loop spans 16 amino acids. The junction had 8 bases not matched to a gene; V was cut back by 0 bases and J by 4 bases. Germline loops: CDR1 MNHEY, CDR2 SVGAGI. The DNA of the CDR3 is TGTGCCAGCAGTTACTCGATGTCGGGACAGATCTATGGCTACACCTTC. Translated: CASSYSMSGQIYGYTF.